These T cell receptor beta chains were read from a single sample in a study of cytotoxic CD8 clonotypes in ibrutinib-treated CLL. Using immunoSEQ multiplex PCR, the repertoire was profiled, and TCRdb retains in-frame clones only, with some absent. The table shows around 310,000 clones, with around four fifths occurring only once. The sample consisted of PBMCs, taken before ibrutinib treatment. The receptors come from a human donor with chronic lymphocytic leukemia. Each CDR3 is given with its conserved first and last residue. The order of the fields is J gene, V gene, clone size, D gene, CDR3 DNA, CDR3 protein. The D gene is left open where the match is weak. Clone size, where shown, is once, few, many, or a class for clones that have expanded.

j_call: TRBJ1-6; v_call: TRBV5-4; clone_size: .; d_call: .; cdr3_nt: TGTGCCAGCACTCCGGGGGACGGCTCACCCCTCCACTTT; cdr3_aa: CASTPGDGSPLHF
j_call: TRBJ2-1; v_call: TRBV11-2; clone_size: .; d_call: TRBD2; cdr3_nt: TGTGCCAGCACGGAAAGGACTAGCGTGGGTGAGCAGTTCTTC; cdr3_aa: CASTERTSVGEQFF
j_call: TRBJ1-2; v_call: TRBV6-1; clone_size: .; d_call: TRBD1; cdr3_nt: TGTGCCAGCAGAGAAACGGGACAGCTTGGCTACACCTTC; cdr3_aa: CASRETGQLGYTF
j_call: TRBJ2-5; v_call: TRBV5-6; clone_size: .; d_call: .; cdr3_nt: TGTGCCAGCAGCAGCGGGACACCATCCCCAGAGACCCAGTACTTC; cdr3_aa: CASSSGTPSPETQYF
j_call: TRBJ2-7; v_call: TRBV11-2; clone_size: .; d_call: TRBD2; cdr3_nt: TGTGCCAGCAGCACCCGGACTGGAGTCGGGAGGTTCTACGAGCAGTACTTC; cdr3_aa: CASSTRTGVGRFYEQYF
j_call: TRBJ2-3; v_call: TRBV27; clone_size: .; d_call: .; cdr3_nt: TGTGCCAGCAGTCTGCCCGGGAGATTGGATACGCAGTATTTT; cdr3_aa: CASSLPGRLDTQYF
j_call: TRBJ2-5; v_call: TRBV18; clone_size: once; d_call: .; cdr3_nt: TGTGCCAGCTCACTAGGCGTGGGGCTGTTCCAAGAGACCCAGTACTTC; cdr3_aa: CASSLGVGLFQETQYF
j_call: TRBJ1-2; v_call: TRBV6-1; clone_size: .; d_call: .; cdr3_nt: TGTGCCAGCAGTGAACGGACAAGGACAAGCTATGGCTACACCTTC; cdr3_aa: CASSERTRTSYGYTF
j_call: TRBJ1-4; v_call: TRBV28; clone_size: .; d_call: .; cdr3_nt: TGTGCCAGCACTATAACTGGTATCCCCAATGAAAAACTGTTTTTT; cdr3_aa: CASTITGIPNEKLFF
j_call: TRBJ2-5; v_call: TRBV9; clone_size: .; d_call: .; cdr3_nt: TGTGCCAGCAGCCGTAGATTTCAAGAGACCCAGTACTTC; cdr3_aa: CASSRRFQETQYF
j_call: TRBJ2-1; v_call: TRBV7-9; clone_size: once; d_call: .; cdr3_nt: TGTGCCAGCAGCCCTATAGTTTTTTCGGGTCCTGAGCAGTTCTTC; cdr3_aa: CASSPIVFSGPEQFF
j_call: TRBJ1-1; v_call: TRBV11-2; clone_size: .; d_call: .; cdr3_nt: TGTGCCAGCACCCGGGCAGGCAGGTACATCGGGAACTCCGAAGCTTTCTTT; cdr3_aa: CASTRAGRYIGNSEAFF
j_call: TRBJ1-1; v_call: TRBV4-3; clone_size: .; d_call: .; cdr3_nt: TGCGCCAGCAGCCCGACAGTGAACACTGAAGCTTTCTTT; cdr3_aa: CASSPTVNTEAFF
j_call: TRBJ2-7; v_call: TRBV7-8; clone_size: .; d_call: .; cdr3_nt: TGTGCCAGCAGCTTAGGAATGGGGATTACGAGCTCCTACGAGCAGTACTTC; cdr3_aa: CASSLGMGITSSYEQYF
j_call: TRBJ2-1; v_call: TRBV15; clone_size: once; d_call: TRBD2; cdr3_nt: TGTGCCACCAGCAGGATAGGACTAGCGGGAGTCGATGAGCAGTTCTTC; cdr3_aa: CATSRIGLAGVDEQFF
j_call: TRBJ2-4; v_call: TRBV7-2; clone_size: .; d_call: TRBD2; cdr3_nt: TGTGCCAGCAGCCCCCTGAGGGAGGGAAACATTCAGTACTTC; cdr3_aa: CASSPLREGNIQYF
j_call: TRBJ2-7; v_call: TRBV10-3; clone_size: few; d_call: .; cdr3_nt: TGTGCCATCAGTGAGCCGGACCACGAGAAGCAGTACTTC; cdr3_aa: CAISEPDHEKQYF
j_call: TRBJ2-5; v_call: TRBV5-6; clone_size: .; d_call: .; cdr3_nt: TGTGCCAGCAGCCCGCCTGGCGGCCTCCAAGAGACCCAGTACTTC; cdr3_aa: CASSPPGGLQETQYF
j_call: TRBJ2-7; v_call: TRBV6-5; clone_size: .; d_call: TRBD2; cdr3_nt: TGTGCCAGCAGCTCCCCCGGGGGGTCCTACGAGCAGTACTTC; cdr3_aa: CASSSPGGSYEQYF
j_call: TRBJ1-4; v_call: TRBV19; clone_size: few; d_call: .; cdr3_nt: TGTGCCAGTAATGGGAAAACAACTAATGAAAAACTGTTTTTT; cdr3_aa: CASNGKTTNEKLFF
j_call: TRBJ1-2; v_call: TRBV7-3; clone_size: .; d_call: .; cdr3_nt: TGTGCCAGCAGCCAAGAGGGGGGTCGAAACTATGGCTACACCTTC; cdr3_aa: CASSQEGGRNYGYTF
j_call: TRBJ1-4; v_call: TRBV19; clone_size: .; d_call: .; cdr3_nt: TGTGCCTCGAGGGGGGGTGAAAAACTGTTTTTT; cdr3_aa: CASRGGEKLFF
j_call: TRBJ2-1; v_call: TRBV9; clone_size: few; d_call: TRBD2; cdr3_nt: TGTGCCAGCAGCGTAGGAGGACTAGCAGAGTTAAATGAGCAGTTCTTC; cdr3_aa: CASSVGGLAELNEQFF
j_call: TRBJ2-7; v_call: TRBV4-2; clone_size: .; d_call: TRBD2; cdr3_nt: TGTGCCAGCAGCCAAGTCGTCGCTAGCGGGAACGAGCAGTACTTC; cdr3_aa: CASSQVVASGNEQYF
j_call: TRBJ2-1; v_call: TRBV7-2; clone_size: .; d_call: TRBD2; cdr3_nt: TGTGCCAGCAGCTTTCGTTGGACTAGCAATGAGCAGTTCTTC; cdr3_aa: CASSFRWTSNEQFF
j_call: TRBJ2-3; v_call: TRBV28; clone_size: .; d_call: TRBD1; cdr3_nt: TGTGCCAGCAGAAAGGGGGCGGAGAACACAGATACGCAGTATTTT; cdr3_aa: CASRKGAENTDTQYF
j_call: TRBJ2-5; v_call: TRBV5-1; clone_size: .; d_call: TRBD2; cdr3_nt: TGCGCCAGCAGCCCAGGACGGGGGGGACAAGAGACCCAGTACTTC; cdr3_aa: CASSPGRGGQETQYF
j_call: TRBJ2-1; v_call: TRBV14; clone_size: .; d_call: TRBD2; cdr3_nt: TGTGCCAGCAGCCCTCCGGGACTACTATACAATGAGCAGTTCTTC; cdr3_aa: CASSPPGLLYNEQFF
j_call: TRBJ1-1; v_call: TRBV27; clone_size: .; d_call: .; cdr3_nt: TGTGCCAGCAGTTATAACCCCATGAACACTGAAGCTTTCTTT; cdr3_aa: CASSYNPMNTEAFF